Listed below are T cell receptor beta chains from one sample, sequenced in a study of PD-1 blockade in classical Hodgkin lymphoma. The table came from immunoSEQ multiplex PCR; TCRdb's copy has only in-frame clones and leaves some out. The sample consists of more than 9,500 clones, roughly 84% of them appearing once. Sequencing used CD8+ T cells from blood, obtained before the fourth cycle of nivolumab. Every receptor here comes from a human donor with classical Hodgkin lymphoma. The donor label of this sample is uncertain. CDR3s include the opening cysteine and the closing phenylalanine or tryptophan. The D gene is left open where the match is weak. Part of the rows lack a size; the others show once, few, many or a class for expanded clones.

J	size	V	D	CDR3	DNA
TRBJ2-7	.	TRBV27	TRBD1	CASSFSGQGAPYEQYF	TGTGCCAGCAGTTTTTCGGGACAGGGTGCGCCCTACGAGCAGTACTTC
TRBJ1-1	.	TRBV6-1	.	CASSEGEGIGNTEAFF	TGTGCCAGCAGTGAAGGGGAGGGGATAGGGAACACTGAAGCTTTCTTT
TRBJ1-1	.	TRBV19	.	CASSMGQNTEAFF	TGTGCCAGTAGTATGGGCCAGAACACTGAAGCTTTCTTT
TRBJ1-3	.	TRBV27	.	CASSPEVGQIGNTIYF	TGTGCCAGCAGTCCGGAAGTAGGACAGATTGGAAACACCATATATTTT
TRBJ1-1	.	TRBV12-5	.	CASGLTGYEAFF	TGTGCTAGTGGTTTGACGGGGTATGAAGCTTTCTTT
TRBJ2-7	.	TRBV4-1	.	CASSQESSRNYEQYF	TGCGCCAGCAGCCAAGAGTCTAGCAGAAACTACGAGCAGTACTTC
TRBJ2-6	.	TRBV2	.	CASSQIRVSGANVLTF	TGTGCCAGCAGCCAAATTCGTGTGTCTGGGGCCAACGTCCTGACTTTC
TRBJ2-6	.	TRBV2	.	CASSARAPFSGANVLTF	TGTGCCAGCAGTGCGCGGGCCCCATTCTCTGGGGCCAACGTCCTGACTTTC
TRBJ1-2	.	TRBV27	.	CASSYSINSGYTF	TGTGCCAGCAGTTACTCCATCAACTCTGGCTACACCTTC
TRBJ2-1	.	TRBV28	.	CASSPLENEQFF	TGTGCCAGCAGCCCCTTAGAGAATGAGCAGTTCTTC
TRBJ1-2	.	TRBV7-2	TRBD1	CASSFIHLRQGNGYTF	TGTGCCAGCAGCTTCATCCACCTTCGACAGGGGAACGGCTACACCTTC
TRBJ2-7	.	TRBV30	.	CAWSVHPVKGNEQYF	TGTGCCTGGAGTGTACACCCCGTCAAGGGCAACGAGCAGTACTTC
TRBJ2-5	.	TRBV18	.	CASSPPFAETQYF	TGTGCCAGCTCACCACCTTTCGCAGAGACCCAGTACTTC
TRBJ2-7	once	TRBV27	.	CASCLRGGGYEQYF	TGTGCCAGCTGCCTACGGGGAGGGGGTTACGAGCAGTACTTC
TRBJ1-1	.	TRBV28	.	CASSFGGATATEAFF	TGTGCCAGCAGTTTCGGTGGAGCGACGGCCACTGAAGCTTTCTTT
TRBJ2-6	.	TRBV5-1	.	CASSPPWRGNSGANVLTF	TGCGCCAGCAGCCCGCCGTGGAGGGGGAACTCTGGGGCCAACGTCCTGACTTTC
TRBJ2-1	.	TRBV5-8	.	CASSLVLDEQFF	TGTGCCAGCAGCTTGGTTTTGGATGAGCAGTTCTTC
TRBJ1-2	.	TRBV6-5	TRBD1	CASSLPGQGIGGYTF	TGTGCCAGCAGTCTACCGGGACAGGGGATCGGTGGCTACACCTTC
TRBJ1-2	.	TRBV7-9	.	CASSFSPDGYTF	TGTGCCAGCAGCTTCTCGCCCGATGGCTACACCTTC
TRBJ2-7	.	TRBV13	TRBD2	CASSLEGGLAGARSYEQYF	TGTGCCAGCAGCTTAGAGGGGGGACTAGCGGGAGCCCGCTCCTACGAGCAGTACTTC
TRBJ1-2	.	TRBV7-9	.	CASSQEVSYGYTF	TGTGCCAGCAGCCAGGAAGTATCATATGGCTACACCTTC
TRBJ2-1	.	TRBV7-6	.	CASSLVQYEQFF	TGTGCCAGCAGCTTAGTTCAGTATGAGCAGTTCTTC